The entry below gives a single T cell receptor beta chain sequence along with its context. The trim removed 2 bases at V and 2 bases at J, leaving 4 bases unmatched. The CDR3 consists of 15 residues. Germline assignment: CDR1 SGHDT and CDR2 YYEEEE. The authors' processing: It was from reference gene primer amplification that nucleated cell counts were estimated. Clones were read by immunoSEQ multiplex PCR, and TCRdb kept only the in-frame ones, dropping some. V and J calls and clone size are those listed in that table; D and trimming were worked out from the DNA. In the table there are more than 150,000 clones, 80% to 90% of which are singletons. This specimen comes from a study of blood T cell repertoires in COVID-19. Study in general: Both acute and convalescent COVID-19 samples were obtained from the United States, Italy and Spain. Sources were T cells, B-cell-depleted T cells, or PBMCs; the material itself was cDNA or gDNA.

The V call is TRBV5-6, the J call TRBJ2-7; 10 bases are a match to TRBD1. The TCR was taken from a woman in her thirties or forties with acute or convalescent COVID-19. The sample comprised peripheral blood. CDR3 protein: CASSFFGQGAYEQYF. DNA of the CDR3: TGTGCCAGCAGCTTTTTCGGACAGGGGGCCTACGAGCAGTACTTC.